This T cell receptor (beta chain) was found in a study of T-cell reconstitution after alpha-beta-depleted transplantation in children. General study findings and limits: At day 60, the high TCRbeta diversity found in some patients originated from recipient T cells and thymic progenitors that had survived. Expanded clones from the graft, numbering several hundred, reportedly supplied alpha-beta T cells about two months after transplant. The authors attributed T-cell counts and diversity one year after transplant mostly to newly produced T cells.

Library preparation (for TCRbeta) was performed with unique molecular identifiers. One entry per CDR3 protein results from TCRdb running MiXCR on the PCR reads. The sample lists hundreds of thousands of distinct CDR3 sequences, around 13% occurring once. This clonotype was seen at least ten times. Its target is unknown. Source: PBMCs, taken before TCRalphabeta/CD19-depleted stem cell transplant. The sequence derives from a girl aged 2-10 years with congenital amegakaryocytic thrombocytopenia, due to receive a stem cell transplant.

The CDR3: CASQGYGNQPQHF. The CDR3 DNA reads TGTGCCAGCCAGGGGTACGGCAATCAGCCCCAGCATTTT. This sequence joins TRBV6-6 and TRBJ1-5; TRBD1 might be the D (6 bases). The germline V gene has CDR1 MNHNY and CDR2 SVGAGI (reference sequence). The CDR3 loop spans 13 amino acids. Deletions cut 8 bases from V and 2 bases from J, with 10 bases between.